This T cell receptor (beta chain) was recorded in a study of shared clonotypes between healthy human individuals (dated by TCRdb to about 2020). Turning to the overall study: A couple of women and a few men aged 18 to 49 years were included in the cohort. Per donor, three plates each were used for CD4 naive and CD4 memory, two for CD8 naive, and one for CD8 memory. To estimate repertoire size and how much clonotypes are shared between individuals, the study performed deep sequencing of blood TCR repertoires from a handful of healthy adults. To increase sequencing depth and limit assay-specific biases, TCR repertoire library preparation and sequencing were carried out by different laboratories using diverse techniques. Between about 0.8 and 8.9 billion PBMCs per donor were obtained by leukapheresis. Study-wide conclusions, independent of this receptor: Rarefaction of sorted-subset datasets indicated incomplete sequencing despite the large sequencing depth. Only blood was sampled, and tissue TCR repertoires likely differ from those in blood. Based on pairwise subsampling, the degree of clonotype sharing among donors was expected to be affected by sequencing depth. Because the study included a small number of donors, the genetic and exposure-history diversity represented was limited. Clonotypes shared by all four sorted-subset donors showed higher generation probabilities than non-shared clonotypes. Larger estimated clonotype richness was generally found for naive subsets than for memory subsets. Across a handful of donors, approximately 4.6% of naive CD4, roughly 3.5% of naive CD8, 2% to 2.5% of memory CD4, and over 0.35% of memory CD8 clonotypes were shared.

Using the deep immunoSEQ assay, TCR CDR3 regions were amplified from genomic DNA by multiplex PCR. Extracted genomic DNA from each cell subset was spread evenly across all wells of several immunoSEQ 96-well plates, with each plate serving as a replicate. For sorted subsets, about 0.2 ug genomic DNA, equal to 30,000 to 35,000 T cell genomes, was loaded into each replicate PCR. Purified libraries were quantified with a Qubit 3.0 fluorometer, sized on a Bioanalyzer 2100, and re-quantified with the KAPA Library Quantification kit. Each immunoSEQ 96-well plate was sequenced on its own single-read 150-cycle Illumina NextSeq 550 flow cell. As for the authors' bioinformatics: Because the immunoSEQ output included only junctional sequences and no quality scores, the filtering could not be the same as the filtering used for full-length reads. Sequences were annotated with PyIR, a Python wrapper for IgBLAST v1.9, using IMGT germline references to assign V/J genes and CDR3. Reads with weak V/J assignments (E-value above 1e-6), missing CDR3, stop codons, out-of-frame junctions, or ambiguous translated residues were removed. V3J clonotypes were defined as sequences sharing the same inferred V gene, J gene, and CDR3 amino acid sequence. Percentage overlap between repertoires was calculated by dividing the number of shared unique clonotypes by the size of the smaller repertoire. Three approaches were used to assess repertoire richness: RTK rarefaction, the Chao1 estimator, and Recon v2.1 estimates of unobserved clonotypes. OLGA was used to compute generation probabilities for all TCRbeta clonotypes that the gDNA method yielded from a few donors. The source is immuneACCESS, and TCRdb retained only in-frame sequences with V and J called. Part of the clones is not carried over; for the studies checked, unresolved V genes explain less than half of this, and the remainder is unexplained. The D gene and trimming were derived from the DNA, and the V and J assignments and clone size from that table. The sample contains roughly 2.2 million clones, 85% to 95% of them found a single time. Together, the top ten hold about 0.37% of the sample.

From the cysteine through the phenylalanine, the CDR3 covers 14 amino acids. Solely the CDR3 DNA is kept, with 42 bases framed from the first base. Germline trimming amounts to 5 bases on V and 9 bases on J, with 5 as the count of junction bases outside the gene matches. CDR1 and CDR2 are drawn from the germline V gene: MNHEY, SVGAGI. Healthy HIV-negative adults with no recently reported acute infections or vaccinations were included as donors. All donors were Caucasian adults living in Nashville, Tennessee, USA. Magnetic negative selection was used to enrich CD4+ T cells, after which naive cells were positively selected on CD45RA and the negative fraction became the memory subset. Blood was collected by leukapheresis, and PBMCs were isolated by Ficoll-Histopaque density gradient centrifugation and then cryopreserved in liquid nitrogen vapor phase. Analytical flow cytometry was used to check the purity and quantity of every magnetically sorted T cell population. Genomic DNA was isolated from every sorted fraction and measured by UV absorbance on a Nanodrop 2000c.

A note on this clone: Its antigen has not been determined. No much larger clonotype is one base removed from it; base qualities were not supplied.

The specimen sequenced was naive CD4+ T cells from PBMCs. The label giving this sample's cell subset or site can be read as: CD45RA+ positively selected. The rearranged segments are TRBV6-5 and TRBJ1-6; 9 bases in the middle match TRBD1. This clonotype was sampled from a man aged 18 to 35 in good health. Some clones in this sample may be carry-over from other donors' samples. Here the CDR3 is given as CASSLQGAASPLHF. At the DNA level, the sequence is TGTGCCAGCAGTCTACAGGGGGCGGCTTCACCCCTCCACTTT.